The 10 T cell receptor beta chains below were found in one sample sequenced in a study of cytomegalovirus exposure and HLA in healthy donors. A multiplex PCR was run with 60 Vbeta primers and 13 Jbeta primers. Data came from immunoSEQ multiplex PCR; TCRdb stores just in-frame clones and leaves some out. The top ten clones hold approximately 2.3% of a sample with some 140,000 clones, over 70% of them seen once. Sequencing was performed on PBMCs. Source of these receptors: a man aged 30 to 45 in good health and CMV-seronegative.

The sample holds a few counts of this clone. The gene calls are TRBV9 and TRBJ2-2, with D uncertain. Germline values: CDR1 SGDLS, CDR2 YYNGEE. V lost 3 bases and J 4 bases, leaving 19 bases between the germline ends. CDR3 length: 17 amino acids. The CDR3 DNA reads TGTGCCAGCAGCGCCCCCGGCGTGGAGAGAATCACCGGGGAGCTGTTTTTT. It encodes CASSAPGVERITGELFF.

The DNA of the CDR3 is TGTGCCAGCAGCCGGGCCGGGACAACTAATTCACCCCTCCACTTT. Protein product: CASSRAGTTNSPLHF. This rearrangement joins TRBV5-8 to TRBJ1-6, with D maybe TRBD1 (6 bases). Trimming pared 4 bases from V and 6 bases from J, leaving 14 bases between. Germline loops: CDR1 SGHTS, CDR2 YDEGEE. There are 15 residues in the CDR3. Supplemented by reference TRBV5-8 and TRBJ1-6, the full variable domain reads EAGVTQSPTHLIKTRGQQATLRCSPISGHTSVYWYQQALGLGLQFLLWYDEGEERNRGNFPPRFSGRQFPNYSSELNVNALELEDSALYLCASSRAGTTNSPLHFGNGTRLTVT.

This chain links TRBV5-1 with TRBJ1-4; possibly TRBD1 for D (5 bases). Trimming pared 0 bases from V and 6 bases from J, leaving 9 bases between. This CDR3 has 14 amino acids. The V gene's germline CDR1 is SGHRS and CDR2 YFSETQ. For the CDR3, the DNA is TGCGCCAGCAGCTTGGTAGGGGAAGATGAAAAACTGTTTTTT. Translating it yields CASSLVGEDEKLFF.

The chain recombines TRBV2 with TRBJ2-1; 7 positions agree with TRBD1. The germline gives CDR1 SNHLY, CDR2 FYNNEI. The CDR3 contains 14 residues. V shed 6 bases, J shed 3 bases, and the junction held 5 bases outside the gene matches. CDR3 sequence reads: CASRAGGDYNEQFF. CDR3 sequence (DNA): TGTGCCAGCAGAGCAGGGGGAGACTACAATGAGCAGTTCTTC.

The chain is built from TRBV6-6 and TRBJ1-4, with D maybe TRBD1 (5 bases). The CDR3 length is 14 residues. V shed 6 bases and J shed 6 bases, with 14 bases lying between them. The germline V gene encodes CDR1 MNHNY and CDR2 SVGAGI (reference sequence). The CDR3 sequence is CASRTAGGYEKLFF. The CDR3 region has the DNA TGTGCCAGCAGGACGGCGGGGGGGTATGAAAAACTGTTTTTT.

The J gene is TRBJ1-2, the V gene TRBV29-1; 9 nucleotides match TRBD1. Germline V CDR1 and CDR2: SQVTM, ANQGSEA. J gave up 5 bases and V 3 bases, and 4 bases lay outside the gene matches. The CDR3 is 13 residues long. The CDR3 coding sequence is TGCAGCGTTGACAGGGACAGGGTTTATGGCTACACCTTC. Its protein product is CSVDRDRVYGYTF.

This clone is a singleton in its sample. This CDR3 is CASSPRSYNSPLHF. In DNA form, the CDR3 reads TGTGCCAGCAGTCCCCGGTCCTATAATTCACCCCTCCACTTT. The gene calls are TRBV28 and TRBJ1-6, with D hard to call. In germline, CDR1 is MDHEN, CDR2 SYDVKM. Trimming cost V 5 bases and J 1 base, with 6 bases left between them. This CDR3 has 14 residues.

CDR3 in amino acids: CASSMALSSYEQYF. The CDR3 coding sequence is TGTGCCAGTAGTATGGCCCTCAGCTCCTACGAGCAGTACTTC. The rearrangement links TRBV19 to TRBJ2-7, with D unclear. The germline gives CDR1 LNHDA, CDR2 SQIVND (reference sequence). The V and J ends lost 3 bases and 0 bases respectively, with 9 bases between them. The CDR3 runs 14 residues.

This clone has more than one count but fewer than ten. The genes are TRBV4-2 and TRBJ1-1; D is ambiguous. V dropped 7 bases and J dropped 1 base, with 13 bases sitting between them. This CDR3 comprises 14 residues. The germline CDR1 and CDR2 sequences are LGHNA and YNFKEQ. The CDR3 nucleotides read TGTGCCAGCAAATTGCAGGCTACGAACACTGAAGCTTTCTTT. This encodes CASKLQATNTEAFF.

The V and J genes are TRBV2 and TRBJ2-3; 10 bases match TRBD1. The germline V gene encodes CDR1 SNHLY and CDR2 FYNNEI. This CDR3 comprises 12 residues. CDR3 DNA sequence: TGTGGGGGGACAGGGGGCACAGATACGCAGTATTTT. It is translated as CGGTGGTDTQYF.